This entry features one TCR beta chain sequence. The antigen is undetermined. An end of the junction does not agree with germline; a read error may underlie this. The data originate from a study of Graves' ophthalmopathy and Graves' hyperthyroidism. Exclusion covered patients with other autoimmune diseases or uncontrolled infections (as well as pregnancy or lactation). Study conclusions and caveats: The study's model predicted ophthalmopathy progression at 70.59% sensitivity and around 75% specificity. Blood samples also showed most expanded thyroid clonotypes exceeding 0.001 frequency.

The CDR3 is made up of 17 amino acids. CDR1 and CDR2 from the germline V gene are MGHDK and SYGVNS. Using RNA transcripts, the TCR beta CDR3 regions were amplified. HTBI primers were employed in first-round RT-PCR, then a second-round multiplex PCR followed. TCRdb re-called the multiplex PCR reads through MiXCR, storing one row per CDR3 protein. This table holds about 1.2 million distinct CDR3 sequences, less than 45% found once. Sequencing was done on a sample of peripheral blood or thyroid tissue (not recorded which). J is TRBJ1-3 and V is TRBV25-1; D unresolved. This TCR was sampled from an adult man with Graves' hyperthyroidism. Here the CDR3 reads CACSEFLAGPTGNTIYF. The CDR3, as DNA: TGTGCCTGCAGTGAATTCCTGGCAGGCCCCACTGGAAACACCATATATTTT.